Included here is one T cell receptor (beta chain) sequence, with context. Germline CDR1 reads MDHEN; CDR2 reads SYDVKM. V lost 7 bases, J lost 4 bases, and 8 bases stayed unmatched. CDR3 length: 14 amino acids. The record originates from a study of blood T cell repertoires in COVID-19. Overall study context: Sources were T cells, B-cell-depleted T cells, or PBMCs; the material itself was cDNA or gDNA.

Assay: immunoSEQ multiplex PCR; the TCRdb copy retains only in-frame clones and omits some. The sample includes over 200,000 clones, 70% to 90% of them seen just once. The origin of this receptor is a young man with COVID-19, enrolled during active disease. The genes are TRBV28 and TRBJ1-2; 8 bases fit TRBD1. The sample consisted of peripheral blood. DNA for the CDR3: TGTGCCAGCACTAAACGGGACAGGCTCTATGGCTACACCTTC. This gives the protein CASTKRDRLYGYTF.